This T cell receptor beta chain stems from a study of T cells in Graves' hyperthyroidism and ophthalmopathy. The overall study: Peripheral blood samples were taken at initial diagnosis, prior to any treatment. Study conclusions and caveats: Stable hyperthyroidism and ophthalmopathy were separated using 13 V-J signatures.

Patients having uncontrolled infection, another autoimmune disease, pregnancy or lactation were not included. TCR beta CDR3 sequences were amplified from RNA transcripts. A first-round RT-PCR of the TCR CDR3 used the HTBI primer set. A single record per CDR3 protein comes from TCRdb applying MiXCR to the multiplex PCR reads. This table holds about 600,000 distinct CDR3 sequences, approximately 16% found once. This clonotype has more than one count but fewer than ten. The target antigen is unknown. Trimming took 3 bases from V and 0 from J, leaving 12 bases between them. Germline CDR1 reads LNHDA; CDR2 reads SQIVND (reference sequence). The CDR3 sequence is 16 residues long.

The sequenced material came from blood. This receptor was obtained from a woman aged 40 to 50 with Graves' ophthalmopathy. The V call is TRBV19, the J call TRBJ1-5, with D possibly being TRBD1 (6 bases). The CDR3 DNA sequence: TGTGCCAGTAGTATCAGGGGTACGTATAGCAATCAGCCCCAGCATTTT. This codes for CASSIRGTYSNQPQHF.